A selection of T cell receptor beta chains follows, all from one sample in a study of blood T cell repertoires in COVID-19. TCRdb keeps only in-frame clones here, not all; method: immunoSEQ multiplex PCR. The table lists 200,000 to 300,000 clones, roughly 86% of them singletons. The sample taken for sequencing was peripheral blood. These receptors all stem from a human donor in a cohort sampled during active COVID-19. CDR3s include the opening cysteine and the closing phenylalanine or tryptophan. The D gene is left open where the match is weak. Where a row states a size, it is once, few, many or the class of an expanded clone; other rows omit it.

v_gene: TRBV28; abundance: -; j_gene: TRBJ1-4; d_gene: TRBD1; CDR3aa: CASSLYDLFRGREKLFF; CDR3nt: TGTGCCAGCAGTTTATATGATTTGTTCAGGGGGCGTGAAAAACTGTTTTTT
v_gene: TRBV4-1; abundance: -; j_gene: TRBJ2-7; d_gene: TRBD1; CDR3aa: CASSQESNTLRTGGYGQYF; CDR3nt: TGCGCCAGCAGCCAAGAATCAAATACTTTGAGGACAGGGGGATACGGGCAGTACTTC
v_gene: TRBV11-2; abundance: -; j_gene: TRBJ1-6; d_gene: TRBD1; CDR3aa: CASSLVGQLSPLHF; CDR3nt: TGTGCCAGCAGCTTAGTGGGACAGCTATCACCCCTCCACTTT
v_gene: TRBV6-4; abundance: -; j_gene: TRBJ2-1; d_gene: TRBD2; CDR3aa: CASSERASGGKGEQFF; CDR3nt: TGTGCCAGCAGTGAGAGGGCTAGCGGGGGGAAGGGTGAGCAGTTCTTC
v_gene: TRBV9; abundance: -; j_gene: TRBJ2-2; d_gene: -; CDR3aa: CASSVEWQTGELFF; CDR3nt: TGTGCCAGCAGCGTAGAATGGCAGACCGGGGAGCTGTTTTTT
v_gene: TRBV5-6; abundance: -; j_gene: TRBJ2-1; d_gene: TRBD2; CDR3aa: CASSPGLAAKFF; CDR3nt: TGTGCCAGCAGCCCAGGACTAGCGGCTAAGTTCTTC
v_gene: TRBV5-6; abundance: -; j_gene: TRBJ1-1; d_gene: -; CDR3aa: CASNRSQGRGWNTEAFF; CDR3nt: TGTGCCAGCAACCGAAGTCAGGGGCGTGGGTGGAACACTGAAGCTTTCTTT
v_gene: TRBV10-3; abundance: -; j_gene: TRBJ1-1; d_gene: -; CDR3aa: CAISGGETAFF; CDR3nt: TGTGCCATCAGTGGGGGGGAAACGGCTTTCTTT
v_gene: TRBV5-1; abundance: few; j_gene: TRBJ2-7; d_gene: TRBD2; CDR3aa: CASRLTSGRIYEQYF; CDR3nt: TGCGCCAGCAGGTTGACTAGCGGGAGGATATACGAGCAGTACTTC
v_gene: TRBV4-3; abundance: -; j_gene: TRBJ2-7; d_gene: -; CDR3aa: CASSQDRGPYEQYF; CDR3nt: TGCGCCAGCAGCCAAGACAGAGGCCCCTACGAGCAGTACTTC
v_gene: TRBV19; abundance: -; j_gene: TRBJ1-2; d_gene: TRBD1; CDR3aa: CATRPGQRPSNYGYTF; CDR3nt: TGTGCCACCAGACCGGGACAGCGCCCTTCTAACTATGGCTACACCTTC
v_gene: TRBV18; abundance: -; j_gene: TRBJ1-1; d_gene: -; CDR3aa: CASSRQVENTEAFF; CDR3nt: TGTGCCAGCTCACGACAGGTCGAGAACACTGAAGCTTTCTTT
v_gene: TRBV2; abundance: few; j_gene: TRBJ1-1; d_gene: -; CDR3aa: CATALQWSTEAFF; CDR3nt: TGTGCCACCGCCTTACAGTGGTCCACTGAAGCTTTCTTT
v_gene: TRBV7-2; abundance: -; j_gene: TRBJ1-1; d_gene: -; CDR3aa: CASSLDTNTEAFF; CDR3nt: TGTGCCAGCAGCCTGGACACCAACACTGAAGCTTTCTTT
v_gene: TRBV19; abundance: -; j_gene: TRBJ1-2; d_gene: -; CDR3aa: CASRLADGYTF; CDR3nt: TGTGCCAGTAGGCTGGCAGATGGCTACACCTTC
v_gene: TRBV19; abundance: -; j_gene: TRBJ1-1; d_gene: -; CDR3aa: CASSPGGTEAFF; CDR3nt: TGTGCCAGTAGTCCGGGGGGTACTGAAGCTTTCTTT
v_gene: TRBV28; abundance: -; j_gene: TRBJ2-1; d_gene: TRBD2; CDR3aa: CASSFSGRGEQFF; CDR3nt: TGTGCCAGCAGTTTCAGCGGGAGAGGCGAGCAGTTCTTC
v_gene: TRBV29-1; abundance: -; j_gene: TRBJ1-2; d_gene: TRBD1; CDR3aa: CSVESEQGIYGYTF; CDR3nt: TGCAGCGTTGAAAGTGAACAGGGGATCTATGGCTACACCTTC
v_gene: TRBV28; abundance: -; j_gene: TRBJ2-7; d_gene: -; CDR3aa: CASSLGRGYEQYF; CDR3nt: TGTGCCAGCAGTTTAGGTAGGGGCTACGAGCAGTACTTC
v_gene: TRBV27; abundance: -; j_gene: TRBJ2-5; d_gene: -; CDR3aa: CASSLSNSLRETQYF; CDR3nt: TGTGCCAGCAGTTTATCGAACAGCCTTAGGGAGACCCAGTACTTC
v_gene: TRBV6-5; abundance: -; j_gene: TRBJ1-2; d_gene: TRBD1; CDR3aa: CAIGDRVHGYTF; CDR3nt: TGTGCCATCGGGGACAGGGTGCATGGCTACACCTTC
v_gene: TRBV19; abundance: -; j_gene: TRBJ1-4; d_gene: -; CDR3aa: CASSLNSYGYTNEKLFF; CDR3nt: TGTGCCAGTAGTCTAAACTCCTACGGGTATACTAATGAAAAACTGTTTTTT
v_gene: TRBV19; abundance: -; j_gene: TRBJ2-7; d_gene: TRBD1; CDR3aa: CASSIIRTGAHEQYF; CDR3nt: TGTGCCAGTAGTATTATCAGGACAGGAGCTCACGAGCAGTACTTC
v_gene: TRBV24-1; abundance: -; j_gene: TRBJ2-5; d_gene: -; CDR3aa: CATSDPGQETQYF; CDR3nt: TGTGCCACCAGTGATCCCGGGCAAGAGACCCAGTACTTC
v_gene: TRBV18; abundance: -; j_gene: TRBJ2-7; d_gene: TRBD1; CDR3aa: CASSLGTGGYDEQYF; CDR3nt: TGTGCCAGCTCGCTCGGGACAGGGGGTTATGACGAGCAGTACTTC
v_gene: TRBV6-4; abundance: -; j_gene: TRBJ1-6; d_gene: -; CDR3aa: CASSERDNSPLHF; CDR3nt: TGTGCCAGCAGTGAACGGGATAATTCACCCCTCCACTTT
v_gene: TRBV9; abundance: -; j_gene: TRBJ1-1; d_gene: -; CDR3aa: CASSVTARSEAFF; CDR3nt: TGTGCCAGCAGCGTGACAGCTAGATCTGAAGCTTTCTTT
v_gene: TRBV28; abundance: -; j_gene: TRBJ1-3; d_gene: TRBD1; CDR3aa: CASSLSPQGAGGNTIYF; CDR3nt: TGTGCCAGCAGTTTATCCCCACAGGGGGCAGGTGGAAACACCATATATTTT
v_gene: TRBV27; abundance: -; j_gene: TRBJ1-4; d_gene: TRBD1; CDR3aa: CASSARTGAVRIWSNEKLFF; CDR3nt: TGTGCCAGCAGTGCCAGGACAGGGGCCGTCCGGATCTGGTCTAATGAAAAACTGTTTTTT
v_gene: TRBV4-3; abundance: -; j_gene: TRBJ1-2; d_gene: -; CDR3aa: CASSQTSRVYYGYTF; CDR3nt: TGCGCCAGCAGCCAAACATCCAGGGTTTACTATGGCTACACCTTC
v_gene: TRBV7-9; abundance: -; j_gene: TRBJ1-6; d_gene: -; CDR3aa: CASSSIRTSSYNSPLHF; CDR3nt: TGTGCCAGCAGCTCCATAAGAACGAGCTCCTATAATTCACCCCTCCACTTT
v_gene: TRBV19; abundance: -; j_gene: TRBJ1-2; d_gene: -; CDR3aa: CASTPGAGSPRNYGYTF; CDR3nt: TGTGCCAGTACCCCCGGAGCAGGGTCCCCCCGCAACTATGGCTACACCTTC
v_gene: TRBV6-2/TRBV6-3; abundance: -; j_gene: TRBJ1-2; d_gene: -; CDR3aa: CASSYPIYRASLNGYTF; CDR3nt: TGTGCCAGCAGTTACCCCATTTACAGGGCCTCGTTGAACGGCTACACCTTC
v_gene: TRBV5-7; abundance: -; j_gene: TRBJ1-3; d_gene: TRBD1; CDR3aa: CASRLQGTGNTIYF; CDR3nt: TGTGCCAGCAGATTACAGGGGACTGGAAACACCATATATTTT
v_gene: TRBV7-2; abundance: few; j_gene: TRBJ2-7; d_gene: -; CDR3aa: CASSLDSTGTYEQYF; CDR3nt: TGTGCCAGCAGCTTAGATTCAACCGGGACCTACGAGCAGTACTTC
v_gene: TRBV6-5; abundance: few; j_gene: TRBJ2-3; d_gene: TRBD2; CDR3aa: CASSRTSGSPDTQYF; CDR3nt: TGTGCCAGCAGTCGGACTAGCGGGAGCCCAGATACGCAGTATTTT
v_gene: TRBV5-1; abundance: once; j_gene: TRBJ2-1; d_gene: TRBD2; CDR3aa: CASSTGLGSYNEQFF; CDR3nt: TGCGCCAGCAGCACGGGACTAGGCTCCTACAATGAGCAGTTCTTC
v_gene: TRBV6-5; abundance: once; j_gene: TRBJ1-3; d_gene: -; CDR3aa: CASRKGDSGNTIYF; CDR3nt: TGTGCCAGCAGAAAGGGGGATTCTGGAAACACCATATATTTT
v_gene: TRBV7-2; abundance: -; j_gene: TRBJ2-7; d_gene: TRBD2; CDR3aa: CASSLLSGNFYEQYF; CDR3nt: TGTGCCAGCAGCTTACTTAGCGGGAACTTCTACGAGCAGTACTTC
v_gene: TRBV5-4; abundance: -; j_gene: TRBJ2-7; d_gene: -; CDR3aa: CASSLGMGAGANEQYF; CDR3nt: TGTGCCAGCAGCTTGGGGATGGGGGCCGGGGCTAACGAGCAGTACTTC
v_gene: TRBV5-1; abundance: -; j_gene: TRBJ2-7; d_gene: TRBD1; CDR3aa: CASSSAGQGYEQYF; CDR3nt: TGCGCCAGCAGCTCCGCGGGACAGGGGTACGAGCAGTACTTC
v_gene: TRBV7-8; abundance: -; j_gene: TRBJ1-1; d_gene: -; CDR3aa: CASSLVQGTEAFF; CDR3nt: TGTGCCAGCAGCTTAGTACAGGGAACTGAAGCTTTCTTT
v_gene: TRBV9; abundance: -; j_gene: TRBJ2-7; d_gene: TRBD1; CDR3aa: CASSVVSGTEEQYF; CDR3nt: TGTGCCAGCAGCGTAGTTTCCGGGACAGAAGAGCAGTACTTC